Given below is one T cell receptor beta chain in context. PCR amplification relied on 60 Vbeta primers (plus 13 Jbeta primers). Produced via immunoSEQ multiplex PCR; TCRdb's table is partial and in-frame only. The table lists under 200,000 clones, around two thirds of them singletons. This sample was taken from a study of cytomegalovirus exposure and HLA in healthy donors. The sequenced sample consisted of PBMCs. This receptor was taken from a man aged 40-55 years in good health and CMV-seronegative.

The chain's CDR3 is CAISESAGRGSYEQYF. CDR3 DNA: TGTGCCATCAGTGAGTCGGCCGGAAGGGGTTCTTACGAGCAGTACTTC. The rearrangement joins TRBV10-3 to TRBJ2-7; TRBD1 might be the D (5 bases). The CDR3 length is 16 residues. CDR1 is ENHRY and CDR2 is SYGVKD in the germline V gene. Trimming left V 0 bases short and J 4 bases short, with 16 bases between.